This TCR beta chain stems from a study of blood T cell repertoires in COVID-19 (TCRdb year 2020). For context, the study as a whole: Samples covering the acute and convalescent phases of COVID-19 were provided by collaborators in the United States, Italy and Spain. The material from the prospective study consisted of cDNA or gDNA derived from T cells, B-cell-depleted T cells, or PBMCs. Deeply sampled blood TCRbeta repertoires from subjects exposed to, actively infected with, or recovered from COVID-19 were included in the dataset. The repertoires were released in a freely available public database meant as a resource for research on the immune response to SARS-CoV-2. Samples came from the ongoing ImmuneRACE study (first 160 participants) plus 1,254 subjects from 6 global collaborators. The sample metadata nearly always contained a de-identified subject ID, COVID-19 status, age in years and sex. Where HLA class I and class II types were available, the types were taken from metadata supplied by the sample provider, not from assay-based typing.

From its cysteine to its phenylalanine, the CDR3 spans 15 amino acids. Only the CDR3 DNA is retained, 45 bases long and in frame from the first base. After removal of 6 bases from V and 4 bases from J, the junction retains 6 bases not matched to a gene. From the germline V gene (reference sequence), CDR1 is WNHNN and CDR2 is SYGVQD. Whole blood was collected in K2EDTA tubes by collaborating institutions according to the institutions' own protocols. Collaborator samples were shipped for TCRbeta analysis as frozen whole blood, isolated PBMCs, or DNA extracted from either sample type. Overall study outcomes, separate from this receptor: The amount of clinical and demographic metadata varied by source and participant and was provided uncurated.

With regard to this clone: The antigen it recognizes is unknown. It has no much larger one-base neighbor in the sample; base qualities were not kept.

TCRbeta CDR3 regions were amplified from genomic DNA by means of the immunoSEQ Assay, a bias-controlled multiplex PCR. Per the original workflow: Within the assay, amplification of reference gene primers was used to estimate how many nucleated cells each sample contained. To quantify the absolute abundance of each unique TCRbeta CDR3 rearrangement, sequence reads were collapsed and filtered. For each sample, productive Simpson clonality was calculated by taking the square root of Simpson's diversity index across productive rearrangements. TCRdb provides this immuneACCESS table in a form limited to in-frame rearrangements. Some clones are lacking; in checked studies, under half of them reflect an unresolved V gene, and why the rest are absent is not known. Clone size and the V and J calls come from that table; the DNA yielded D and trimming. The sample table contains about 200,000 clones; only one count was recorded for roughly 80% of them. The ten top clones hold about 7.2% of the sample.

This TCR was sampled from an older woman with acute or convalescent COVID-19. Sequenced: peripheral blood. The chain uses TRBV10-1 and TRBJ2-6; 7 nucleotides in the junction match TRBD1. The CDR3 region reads CASSSGQAGANVLTF. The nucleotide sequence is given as TGCGCCAGCAGCTCTGGACAGGCCGGGGCCAACGTCCTGACTTTC.